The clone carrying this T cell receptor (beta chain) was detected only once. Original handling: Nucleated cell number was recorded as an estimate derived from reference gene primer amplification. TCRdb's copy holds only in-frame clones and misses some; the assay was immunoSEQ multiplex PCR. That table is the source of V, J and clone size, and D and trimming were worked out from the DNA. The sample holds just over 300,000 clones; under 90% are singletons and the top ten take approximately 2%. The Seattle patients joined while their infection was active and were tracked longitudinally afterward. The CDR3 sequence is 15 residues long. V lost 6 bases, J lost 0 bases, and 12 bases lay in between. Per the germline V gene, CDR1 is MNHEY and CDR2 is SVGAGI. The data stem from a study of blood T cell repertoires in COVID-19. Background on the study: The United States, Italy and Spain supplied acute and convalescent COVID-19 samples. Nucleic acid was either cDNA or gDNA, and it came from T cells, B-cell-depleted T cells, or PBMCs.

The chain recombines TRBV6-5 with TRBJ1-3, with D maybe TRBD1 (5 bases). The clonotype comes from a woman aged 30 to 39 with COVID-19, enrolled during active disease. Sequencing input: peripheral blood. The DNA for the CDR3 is TGTGCCAGCAGCCGCGACAGTGACTCTGGAAACACCATATATTTT. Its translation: CASSRDSDSGNTIYF.